This entry lists 18 T cell receptor beta chains sequenced from one sample in a study of T cell responses to AZD1222 COVID-19 vaccine (TCRdb year 2021). The library was built by means of the immunoSEQ multiplex PCR assay. In its TCRdb copy, this immuneACCESS table keeps in-frame sequences only and misses some clones. Where compared with another copy, unresolved V genes explain less than half of these, and the others have no known cause. This sample has 200,000 or so clones in its table, and over 80% of those were observed once. The ten largest clonotypes hold 5% to 7% of the sample. Reading the label with the study, this specimen's time point is: baseline before first vaccination. The sequenced sample was peripheral blood, obtained on day 0 of AZD1222 vaccination. The receptor set was obtained from an adult in good health.

The rearrangement joins TRBV30 to TRBJ1-5; D remains unclear. Germline values: CDR1 GTSNPN, CDR2 SVGIG (reference sequence). Trimming left V 0 bases short and J 7 bases short, with 16 bases between. The CDR3 is 15 amino acids. The CDR3 loop reads CAWSVMVGLGQPQHF. CDR3 coding DNA: TGTGCCTGGAGTGTAATGGTGGGGTTGGGGCAGCCCCAGCATTTT.

J is TRBJ2-3 and V is TRBV4-3; D uncertain. There are 15 residues in the CDR3. Germline-derived CDR1 and CDR2 are LGHNA and YSLEER. V lost 0 bases and J lost 4, with 11 bases in between. CDR3 nucleotides: TGCGCCAGCAGCCAAGAGTTGTTTGTCGCAGATACGCAGTATTTT. It encodes CASSQELFVADTQYF.

This clone was detected once. The CDR3 nucleotides read TGCGCCAGCAGATCCGTAGCGGGAGGATTCACAGATACGCAGTATTTT. Translated: CASRSVAGGFTDTQYF. The rearrangement links TRBV5-1 to TRBJ2-3; 10 nucleotides match TRBD2. In germline, CDR1 is SGHRS, CDR2 YFSETQ. This CDR3 region has 16 residues. V shed 5 bases and J 2 bases; nucleotides not matched to a gene: 8.

The chain is built from TRBV11-3 and TRBJ1-5, with D possibly being TRBD1 (6 bases). The CDR3 spans 14 residues. V was clipped by 4 bases and J by 0 bases, with 7 bases between them. Germline CDR1 and CDR2: SGHNT and YENEEA. The CDR3 coding sequence is TGTGCCAGCAGCTGGGACACTAGCAATCAGCCCCAGCATTTT. This sequence encodes CASSWDTSNQPQHF.

The chain recombines TRBV2 with TRBJ2-4, with TRBD1 as a possible D gene (6 bases). The V gene's germline CDR1 is SNHLY and CDR2 FYNNEI. Deletions cut 8 bases from V and 9 bases from J, with 11 bases between. The CDR3 runs 11 residues. CDR3 DNA sequence: TGTGCCAGCTCTGGACAGTCCATTCAGTACTTC. It encodes CASSGQSIQYF.

This clone was observed a single time. The chain is built from TRBV12-5 and TRBJ2-1, with a weak D call TRBD2 (5 bases). The V end was cut by 5 bases, the J end by 5 bases, with 13 bases between. CDR1 LGHNT and CDR2 FRNRAP come from the germline V gene. The CDR3 extends over 14 amino acids. The CDR3 DNA is TGTGCTAGTGGTCAAACTTCCGGGGACAATGAGCAGTTCTTC. Its translation: CASGQTSGDNEQFF.

The chain uses TRBV3-1 (or the pseudogene TRBV3-2) and TRBJ2-3; 9 bases are shared with TRBD1. CDR1 is LGHDT, CDR2 YNNKEL, per germline (reference sequence). V trimming: 4 bases; J trimming: 4 bases; junction bases outside the gene matches: 9. This CDR3 is 16 amino acids long. Here the CDR3 reads CASSLRRGQGADTQYF. CDR3 nucleotide sequence: TGTGCCAGCAGCCTAAGAAGGGGACAGGGCGCAGATACGCAGTATTTT.

This CDR3 reads CASSEDPGQSSNYNEQFF. In nucleotides, the CDR3 is TGTGCCAGCAGTGAAGATCCAGGACAGTCATCTAATTACAATGAGCAGTTCTTC. This chain links TRBV6-1 with TRBJ2-1; maybe TRBD1 (6 bases). CDR1 and CDR2 from the germline V gene are MNHNS and SASEGT. The germline V and J ends were trimmed by 1 base and 4 bases, with 20 bases remaining between them. The CDR3 spans 18 residues.

The chain links TRBV25-1 to TRBJ1-4; D may be TRBD1 (5 bases). The CDR3 consists of 15 residues. Trimming took off 4 bases at V and 8 bases at J, with 17 bases between the two ends. CDR1 and CDR2 from the germline V gene are MGHDK and SYGVNS. The CDR3 here is CASSGSGTLEEKLFF. The DNA of the CDR3 is TGTGCCAGCAGTGGCTCCGGGACGCTGGAAGAAAAACTGTTTTTT.

The chain uses TRBV5-1 and TRBJ2-6; maybe TRBD1 (5 bases). The germline CDR1 and CDR2 sequences are SGHRS and YFSETQ. Trimming removed 0 bases at V and 0 bases at J, with 10 bases between. The length of the CDR3 is 17 residues. CDR3 in amino acids: CASSLDRTSSGANVLTF. In nucleotides, the CDR3 is TGCGCCAGCAGCTTGGACAGGACCAGCTCTGGGGCCAACGTCCTGACTTTC.

V is TRBV28 and J is TRBJ1-2; 7 bases map to TRBD1. The CDR3 has 15 amino acids. Trimming at V came to 6 bases and at J to 3 bases, leaving 10 bases not matched to a gene. Germline loops: CDR1 MDHEN, CDR2 SYDVKM. The CDR3 sequence is CASRHHGTGDYGYTF. The CDR3 DNA reads TGTGCCAGCAGACACCACGGAACAGGGGACTATGGCTACACCTTC.

The V gene is TRBV14, the J gene TRBJ2-4, with 7 bases that match TRBD2. Germline values: CDR1 SGHDN, CDR2 FVKESK. J lost 2 bases, V lost 0 bases, and 7 bases had no gene match. This CDR3 is 17 amino acids long. CDR3 in amino acids: CASSQDLWEGPKNIQYF. Written as DNA, the CDR3 is TGTGCCAGCAGCCAAGATTTGTGGGAGGGCCCCAAAAACATTCAGTACTTC.

This chain uses TRBV5-1 with TRBJ1-1; D perhaps matches TRBD1 (5 bases). Germline V gene lookup returns CDR1 SGHRS and CDR2 YFSETQ. With 7 bases removed from V and 4 bases from J, the gap between germline ends came to 11 bases. The CDR3 sequence is 12 residues long. The CDR3 here is CASSDGGTEAFF. As DNA, the CDR3 is TGCGCCAGCTCTGACGGGGGCACTGAAGCTTTCTTT.

The sample holds a few counts of this clone. The V gene is TRBV24-1, the J gene TRBJ1-2; D gene unclear. The CDR3 is made up of 13 amino acids. Trimming shortened V by 1 base and J by 8 bases, and 10 bases separated the two germline ends. Germline CDR1 is KGHDR and CDR2 is SFDVKD. CDR3 amino acids: CATSDFTHFGYTF. The DNA of the CDR3 is TGTGCCACCAGTGATTTCACACACTTCGGCTACACCTTC.

The chain joins TRBV7-2 to TRBJ2-1; 7 positions match TRBD2. This CDR3 has 20 amino acids. The germline gives CDR1 SGHTA, CDR2 FQGNSA. With V trimmed by 0 bases and J by 8 bases, 22 bases remained unmatched. Here the CDR3 reads CASSLAVGYGVGGLQDEQFF. DNA for the CDR3: TGTGCCAGCAGCTTAGCGGTTGGCTATGGCGTGGGAGGGTTACAAGATGAGCAGTTCTTC.

V gene TRBV19 combines with J gene TRBJ1-4; no clear D. This CDR3 spans 14 amino acids. The germline V gene encodes CDR1 LNHDA and CDR2 SQIVND (reference sequence). V dropped 6 bases and J dropped 0 bases, with 8 bases sitting between them. The CDR3 loop reads CASRTAATNEKLFF. As DNA, the CDR3 is TGTGCCAGTAGGACGGCGGCAACTAATGAAAAACTGTTTTTT.

The DNA for the CDR3 is TGTGCCAGCAGGACAGGGTTAGGCCAGCCCCAGCATTTT. It specifies CASRTGLGQPQHF. The rearrangement joins TRBV12-3 or TRBV12-4 to TRBJ1-5, with TRBD1 matching 7 bases. V was pared by 6 bases and J by 7 bases, with 6 bases of the junction left unmatched. CDR3 length: 13 residues.

The chain has TRBV7-9 and TRBJ1-5; D is unclear. Germline values: CDR1 SEHNR, CDR2 FQNEAQ (reference sequence). The CDR3 has 14 amino acids. Trimming shortened V by 1 base and J by 10 bases, and 14 bases separated the two germline ends. The CDR3 coding sequence is TGTGCCAGCAGCTTAGAGGGCCTCGTGACACCCCAGCATTTT. Translated, it gives CASSLEGLVTPQHF.